This T cell receptor beta chain originates from a study of blood T cell repertoires in COVID-19. After removal of 4 bases from V and 3 bases from J, the junction contained 9 bases not matched to a gene. The CDR3 spans 16 residues. Germline V gene lookup returns CDR1 LNHDA and CDR2 SQIVND (reference sequence). Method: immunoSEQ multiplex PCR; TCRdb's copy keeps in-frame clones and lacks some. This table has roughly 79,000 clones, around 90% appearing once. What was sequenced was peripheral blood. This sequence originates from a woman of 80 years or more with active or convalescent COVID-19. The chain links TRBV19 to TRBJ2-3; TRBD1 matches at 8 bases. The CDR3 nucleotides read TGTGCCAGTAGTAAGGCAGGGGGCCGTTCTACAGATACGCAGTATTTT. Its protein is CASSKAGGRSTDTQYF.